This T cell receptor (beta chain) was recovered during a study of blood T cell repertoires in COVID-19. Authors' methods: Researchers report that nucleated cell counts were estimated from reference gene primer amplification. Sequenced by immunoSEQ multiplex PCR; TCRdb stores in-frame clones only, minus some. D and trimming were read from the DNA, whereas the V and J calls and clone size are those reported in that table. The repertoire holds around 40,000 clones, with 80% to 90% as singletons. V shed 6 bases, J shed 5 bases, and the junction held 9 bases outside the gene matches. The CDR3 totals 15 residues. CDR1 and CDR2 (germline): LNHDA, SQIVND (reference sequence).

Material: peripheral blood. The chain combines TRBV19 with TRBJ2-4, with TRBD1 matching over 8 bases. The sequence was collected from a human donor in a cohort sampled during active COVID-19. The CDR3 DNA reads TGTGCCAGTAGGGGCGGTGGACAGGGAGAAAACATTCAGTACTTC. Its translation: CASRGGGQGENIQYF.